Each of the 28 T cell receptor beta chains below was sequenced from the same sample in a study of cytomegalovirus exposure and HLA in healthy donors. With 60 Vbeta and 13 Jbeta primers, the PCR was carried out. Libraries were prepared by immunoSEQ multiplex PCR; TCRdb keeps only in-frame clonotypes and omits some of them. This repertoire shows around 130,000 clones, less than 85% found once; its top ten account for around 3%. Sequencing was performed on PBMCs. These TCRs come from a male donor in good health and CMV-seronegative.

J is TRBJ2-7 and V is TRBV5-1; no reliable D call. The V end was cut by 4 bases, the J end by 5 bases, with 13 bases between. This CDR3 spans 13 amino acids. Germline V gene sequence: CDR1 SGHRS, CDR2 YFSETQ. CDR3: CASSIDVQDEQYF. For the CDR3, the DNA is TGCGCCAGCAGCATTGACGTCCAGGACGAGCAGTACTTC. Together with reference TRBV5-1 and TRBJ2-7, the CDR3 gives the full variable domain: KAGVTQTPRYLIKTRGQQVTLSCSPISGHRSVSWYQQTPGQGLQFLFEYFSETQRNKGNFPGRFSGRQFSNSRSEMNVSTLELGDSALYLCASSIDVQDEQYFGPGTRLTVT.

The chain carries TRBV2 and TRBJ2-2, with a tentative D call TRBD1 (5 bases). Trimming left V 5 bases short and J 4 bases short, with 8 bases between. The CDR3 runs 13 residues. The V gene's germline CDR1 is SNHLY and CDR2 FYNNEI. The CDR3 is CASSQGLTGELFF. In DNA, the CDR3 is TGTGCCAGCAGTCAGGGTCTCACCGGGGAGCTGTTTTTT.

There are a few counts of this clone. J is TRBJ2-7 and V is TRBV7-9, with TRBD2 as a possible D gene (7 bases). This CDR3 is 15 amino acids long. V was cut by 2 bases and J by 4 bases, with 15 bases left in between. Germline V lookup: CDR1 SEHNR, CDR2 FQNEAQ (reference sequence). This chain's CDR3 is CASSLIRGGSYEQYF. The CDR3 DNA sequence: TGTGCCAGCAGCTTAATTAGGGGGGGCTCTTACGAGCAGTACTTC.

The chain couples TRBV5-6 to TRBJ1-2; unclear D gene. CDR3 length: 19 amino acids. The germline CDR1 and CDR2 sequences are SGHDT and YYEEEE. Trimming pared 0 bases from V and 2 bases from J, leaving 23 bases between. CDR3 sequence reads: CASSLGPNPYPTKNYGYTF. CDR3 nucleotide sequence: TGTGCCAGCAGCTTGGGTCCAAACCCTTATCCAACAAAAAACTATGGCTACACCTTC.

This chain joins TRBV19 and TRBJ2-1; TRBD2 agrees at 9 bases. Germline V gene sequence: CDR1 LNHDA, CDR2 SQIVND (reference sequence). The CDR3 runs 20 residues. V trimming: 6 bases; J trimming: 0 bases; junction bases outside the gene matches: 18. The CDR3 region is CASSSTGTSTVRSSYNEQFF. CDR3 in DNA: TGTGCCAGTAGCTCGACCGGGACTAGCACAGTACGGAGCTCCTACAATGAGCAGTTCTTC.

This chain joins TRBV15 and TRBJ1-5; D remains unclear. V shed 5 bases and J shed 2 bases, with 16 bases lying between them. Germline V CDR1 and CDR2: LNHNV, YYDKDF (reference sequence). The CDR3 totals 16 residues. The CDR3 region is CATSHPRGYGNQPQHF. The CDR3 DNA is TGTGCCACCAGCCATCCCCGAGGGTACGGCAATCAGCCCCAGCATTTT. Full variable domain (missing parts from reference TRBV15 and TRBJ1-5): DAMVIQNPRYQVTQFGKPVTLSCSQTLNHNVMYWYQQKSSQAPKLLFHYYDKDFNNEADTPDNFQSRRPNTSFCFLDIRSPGLGDTAMYLCATSHPRGYGNQPQHFGDGTRLSIL.

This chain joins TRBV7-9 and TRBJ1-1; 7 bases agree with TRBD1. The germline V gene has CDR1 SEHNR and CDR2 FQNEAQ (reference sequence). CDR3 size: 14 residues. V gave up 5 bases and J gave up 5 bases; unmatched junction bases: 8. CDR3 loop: CASSRQGRGTEAFF. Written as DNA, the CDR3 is TGTGCCAGCAGCAGACAGGGAAGGGGGACTGAAGCTTTCTTT.

CDR3 DNA sequence: TGTGCCAGCAGCTTTCTCCGGGGCTACACCTTC. This gives the protein CASSFLRGYTF. This chain connects TRBV5-8 to TRBJ1-2; no firm D call. The germline gives CDR1 SGHTS, CDR2 YDEGEE. The germline V and J ends were trimmed by 2 bases and 8 bases, with 7 bases remaining between them. CDR3 length equals 11 residues.

CDR3 amino acids: CASSHRRGQGTNTEAFF. As DNA, the CDR3 is TGCGCCAGCAGCCACAGGCGTGGGCAGGGCACGAACACTGAAGCTTTCTTT. V is TRBV4-3 and J is TRBJ1-1, with a tentative D call TRBD1 (5 bases). Per germline, CDR1 LGHNA and CDR2 YSLEER. The CDR3 sequence is 17 residues long. Deletions cut 3 bases from V and 1 base from J, with 18 bases between.

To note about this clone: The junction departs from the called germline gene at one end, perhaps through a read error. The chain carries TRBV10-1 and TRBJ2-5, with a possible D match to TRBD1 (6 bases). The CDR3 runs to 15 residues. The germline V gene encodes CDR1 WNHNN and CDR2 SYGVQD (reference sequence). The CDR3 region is CASSERRDRQGTQYF. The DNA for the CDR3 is TGCGCCAGCAGTGAGAGGAGAGACAGGCAAGGGACCCAGTACTTC.

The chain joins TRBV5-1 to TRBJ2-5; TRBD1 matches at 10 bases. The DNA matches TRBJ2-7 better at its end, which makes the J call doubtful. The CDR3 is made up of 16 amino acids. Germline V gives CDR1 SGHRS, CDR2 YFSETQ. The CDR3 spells CASSLIGTGVNYEQYF. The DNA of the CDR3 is TGCGCCAGCAGCTTGATTGGGACAGGGGTAAACTACGAGCAGTACTTC.

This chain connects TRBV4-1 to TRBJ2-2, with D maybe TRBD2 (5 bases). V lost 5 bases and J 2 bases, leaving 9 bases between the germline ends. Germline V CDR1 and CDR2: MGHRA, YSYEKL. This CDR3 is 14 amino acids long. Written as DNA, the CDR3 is TGCGCCAGCAGCGTCGGAGGAAACACCGGGGAGCTGTTTTTT. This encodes CASSVGGNTGELFF.

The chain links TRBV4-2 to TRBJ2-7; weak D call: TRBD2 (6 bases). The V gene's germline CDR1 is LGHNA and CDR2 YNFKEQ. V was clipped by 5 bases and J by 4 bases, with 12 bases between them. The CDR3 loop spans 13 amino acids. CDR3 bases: TGTGCCAGCAGCGAGAGGAGCGGGTACGAGCAGTACTTC. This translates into CASSERSGYEQYF.

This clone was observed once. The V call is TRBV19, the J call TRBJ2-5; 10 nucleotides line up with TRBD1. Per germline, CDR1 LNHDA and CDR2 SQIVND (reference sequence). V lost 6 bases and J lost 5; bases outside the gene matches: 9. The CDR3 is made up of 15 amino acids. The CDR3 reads CASSTTGGRVETQYF. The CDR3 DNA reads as TGTGCCAGTAGCACGACAGGGGGCAGGGTGGAGACCCAGTACTTC.

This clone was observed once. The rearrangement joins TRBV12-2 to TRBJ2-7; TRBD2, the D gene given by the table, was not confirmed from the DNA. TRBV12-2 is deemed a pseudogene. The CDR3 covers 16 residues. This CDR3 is CASRFSGLALSYEQYF. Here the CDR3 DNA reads TGTGCAAGTCGCTTCAGTGGACTAGCGCTCTCCTACGAGCAGTACTTC.

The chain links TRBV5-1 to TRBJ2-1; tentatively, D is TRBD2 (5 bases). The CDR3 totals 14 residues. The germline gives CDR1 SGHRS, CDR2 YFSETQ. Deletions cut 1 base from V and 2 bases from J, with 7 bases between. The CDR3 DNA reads TGCGCCAGCAGCTTGATAGCGCCCTACAATGAGCAGTTCTTC. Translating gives CASSLIAPYNEQFF.

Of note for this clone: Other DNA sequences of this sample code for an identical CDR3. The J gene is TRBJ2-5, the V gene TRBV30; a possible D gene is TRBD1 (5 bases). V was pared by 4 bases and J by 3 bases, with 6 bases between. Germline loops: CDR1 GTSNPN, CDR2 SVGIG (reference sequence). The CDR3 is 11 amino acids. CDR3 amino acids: CAWTGKETQYF. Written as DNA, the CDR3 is TGTGCCTGGACAGGGAAAGAGACCCAGTACTTC.

CDR3 nucleotides: TGCGCCAGCAGCTTGGGTGGACAGGGAGCAGCCTCACCCCTCCACTTT. It encodes CASSLGGQGAASPLHF. The rearrangement links TRBV5-1 to TRBJ1-6, with 8 bases identical to TRBD1. Germline lookup yields CDR1 SGHRS and CDR2 YFSETQ. The CDR3 covers 16 residues. V lost 0 bases to trimming and J lost 10 bases; unmatched junction nucleotides: 9.

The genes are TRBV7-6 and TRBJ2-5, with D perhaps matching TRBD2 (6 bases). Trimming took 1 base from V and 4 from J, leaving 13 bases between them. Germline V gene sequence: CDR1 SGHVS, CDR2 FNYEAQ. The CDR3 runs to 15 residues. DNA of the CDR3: TGTGCCAGCAGCTTAGGTTACGGGGGTGGAGAGACCCAGTACTTC. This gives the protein CASSLGYGGGETQYF. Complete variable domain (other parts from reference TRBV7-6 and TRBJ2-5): GAGVSQSPRYKVTKRGQDVALRCDPISGHVSLYWYRQALGQGPEFLTYFNYEAQQDKSGLPNDRFSAERPEGSISTLTIQRTEQRDSAMYRCASSLGYGGGETQYFGPGTRLLVL.

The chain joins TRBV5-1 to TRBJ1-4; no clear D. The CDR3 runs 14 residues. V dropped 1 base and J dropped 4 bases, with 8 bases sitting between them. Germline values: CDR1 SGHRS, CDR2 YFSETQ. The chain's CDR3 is CASSLQEFNEKLFF. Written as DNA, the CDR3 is TGCGCCAGCAGCTTGCAGGAATTTAATGAAAAACTGTTTTTT.

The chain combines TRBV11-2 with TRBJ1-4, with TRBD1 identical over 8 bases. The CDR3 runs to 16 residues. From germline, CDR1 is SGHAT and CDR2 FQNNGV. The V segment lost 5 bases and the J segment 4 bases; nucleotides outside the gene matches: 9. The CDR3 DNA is TGTGCCAGCAGCCCCGGACAGGGAACGTTTAATGAAAAACTGTTTTTT. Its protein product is CASSPGQGTFNEKLFF.

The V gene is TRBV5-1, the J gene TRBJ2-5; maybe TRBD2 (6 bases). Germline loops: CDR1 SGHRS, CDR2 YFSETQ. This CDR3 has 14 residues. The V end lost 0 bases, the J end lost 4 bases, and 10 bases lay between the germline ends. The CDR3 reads CASSLAGVIETQYF. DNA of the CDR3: TGCGCCAGCAGCTTGGCGGGAGTGATAGAGACCCAGTACTTC.

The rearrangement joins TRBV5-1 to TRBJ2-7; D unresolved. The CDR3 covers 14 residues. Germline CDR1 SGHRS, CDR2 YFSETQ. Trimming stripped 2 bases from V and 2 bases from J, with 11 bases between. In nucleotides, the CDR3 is TGCGCCAGCAGCTTCACCTCTACTACCTACGAGCAGTACTTC. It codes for CASSFTSTTYEQYF.

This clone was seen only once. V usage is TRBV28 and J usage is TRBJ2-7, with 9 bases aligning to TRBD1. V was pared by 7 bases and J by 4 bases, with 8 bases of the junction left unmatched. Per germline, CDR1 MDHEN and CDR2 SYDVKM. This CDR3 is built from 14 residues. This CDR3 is CASTRQGDWYEQYF. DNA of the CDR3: TGTGCCAGCACCAGACAGGGGGATTGGTACGAGCAGTACTTC. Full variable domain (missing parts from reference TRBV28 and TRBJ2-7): DVKVTQSSRYLVKRTGEKVFLECVQDMDHENMFWYRQDPGLGLRLIYFSYDVKMKEKGDIPEGYSVSREKKERFSLILESASTNQTSMYLCASTRQGDWYEQYFGPGTRLTVT.

The CDR3 DNA is TGCGCCAGCAGCTTGGGGACAGGATTTACTCATAGCACAGATACGCAGTATTTT. Translation gives CASSLGTGFTHSTDTQYF. The rearrangement uses TRBV5-1 and TRBJ2-3, with 7 bases aligning to TRBD1. The germline V gene has CDR1 SGHRS and CDR2 YFSETQ. The J segment lost 0 bases and the V segment lost 0 bases, leaving 10 bases of the junction unmatched. The CDR3 has 18 residues.

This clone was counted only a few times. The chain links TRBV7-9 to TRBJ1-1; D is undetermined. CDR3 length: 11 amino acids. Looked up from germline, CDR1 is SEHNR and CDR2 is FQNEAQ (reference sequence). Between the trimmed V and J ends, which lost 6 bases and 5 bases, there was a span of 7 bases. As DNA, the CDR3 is TGTGCCAGCAGTTCGGGGACTGAAGCTTTCTTT. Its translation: CASSSGTEAFF.

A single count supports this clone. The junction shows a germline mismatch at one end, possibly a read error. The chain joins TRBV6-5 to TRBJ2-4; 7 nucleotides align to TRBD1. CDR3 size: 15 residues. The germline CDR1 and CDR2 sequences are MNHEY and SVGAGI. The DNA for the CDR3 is TGTGCCAGCAGTTCCCCGGGACAGAACAAAAACAGTCAGTACTTC. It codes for CASSSPGQNKNSQYF.

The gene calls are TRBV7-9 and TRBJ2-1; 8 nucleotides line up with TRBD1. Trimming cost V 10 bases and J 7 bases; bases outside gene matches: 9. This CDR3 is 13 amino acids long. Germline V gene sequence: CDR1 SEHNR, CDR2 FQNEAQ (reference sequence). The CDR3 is CAIPGGGTNEQFF. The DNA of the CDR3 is TGTGCCATCCCAGGGGGCGGGACTAATGAGCAGTTCTTC.